Listed below are T cell receptor beta chains from one sample, sequenced in a study of blood T cell repertoires in COVID-19. The method was immunoSEQ multiplex PCR; TCRdb's version includes in-frame clones alone and lacks a portion of them. The sample records 150,000 to 200,000 clones, 70% to 90% being singletons. Sequencing was carried out using peripheral blood. Receptor source: a woman in her 70s with acute or convalescent COVID-19. Each CDR3 is given with its conserved first and last residue. D genes are given only for firm matches. Where a row states a size, it is once, few, many or the class of an expanded clone; other rows omit it.

NA	TRBV29-1	TRBJ2-2	TRBD2	18	CSVLTQWDRSGGAGELFF	TGCAGCGTCCTAACACAATGGGACAGGAGCGGGGGGGCCGGGGAGCTGTTTTTT
NA	TRBV15	TRBJ1-1	NA	16	CATSRFGSGQNTEAFF	TGTGCCACCAGCAGGTTCGGTAGTGGGCAGAACACTGAAGCTTTCTTT
NA	TRBV4-2	TRBJ1-3	NA	16	CASSQDWGQGGNTIYF	TGTGCCAGCAGCCAAGACTGGGGGCAAGGAGGAAACACCATATATTTT
NA	TRBV6-5	TRBJ1-5	TRBD1	15	CASTPMTGSGQPQHF	TGTGCCAGCACGCCAATGACAGGGTCTGGTCAGCCCCAGCATTTT
once	TRBV6-1	TRBJ1-6	TRBD1	14	CASSETGANSPLHF	TGTGCCAGCAGTGAAACAGGGGCTAATTCACCCCTCCACTTT
NA	TRBV5-4	TRBJ1-1	NA	15	CASSLALSVNTEAFF	TGTGCCAGCAGCTTGGCGCTTTCAGTGAACACTGAAGCTTTCTTT
NA	TRBV6-5	TRBJ1-6	NA	15	CASRTVSSYNSPLHF	TGTGCCAGCAGAACAGTGAGCTCCTATAATTCACCCCTCCACTTT
NA	TRBV19	TRBJ1-4	NA	15	CASSIFQGIHEKLFF	TGTGCCAGTAGTATTTTCCAGGGAATTCATGAAAAACTGTTTTTT
NA	TRBV2	TRBJ1-5	TRBD1	14	CASSLDRVNQPQHF	TGTGCCAGCAGCTTGGACAGGGTCAATCAGCCCCAGCATTTC
NA	TRBV2	TRBJ1-2	NA	13	CASSAAGHYGYTF	TGTGCCAGCAGTGCGGCAGGGCACTATGGCTACACCTTC
NA	TRBV4-3	TRBJ1-4	NA	15	CASSQGYATNEKLFF	TGCGCCAGCAGCCAAGGTTATGCAACTAATGAAAAACTGTTTTTT
few	TRBV5-6	TRBJ1-3	NA	18	CASSLGRGRGVSGNTIYF	TGTGCCAGCAGCTTAGGTCGGGGCAGGGGAGTCTCTGGAAACACCATATATTTT
NA	TRBV2	TRBJ2-3	TRBD2	14	CASSEEREGVTQYF	TGTGCCAGCAGTGAAGAGCGGGAGGGGGTTACGCAGTATTTT
once	TRBV5-1	TRBJ2-7	TRBD2	15	CASSPPAAAGGEQYF	TGCGCCAGCAGCCCACCGGCAGCGGCGGGGGGGGAGCAGTACTTC
NA	TRBV5-1	TRBJ1-4	TRBD1	15	CASSGQGSTNEKLFF	TGCGCCAGCAGTGGACAGGGATCAACTAATGAAAAACTGTTTTTT
NA	TRBV18	TRBJ1-6	TRBD1	14	CASSPGQRNSPLHF	TGTGCCAGCTCACCGGGACAGAGAAATTCACCCCTCCACTTT
NA	TRBV5-1	TRBJ1-1	NA	14	CASSLVGGDTEAFF	TGCGCCAGCAGCTTGGTGGGGGGAGACACTGAAGCTTTCTTT
NA	TRBV3-1/TRBV3-2	TRBJ1-3	NA	17	CASSQDLAGGGGNTIYF	TGTGCCAGCAGCCAAGATTTGGCTGGAGGCGGAGGAAACACCATATATTTT
NA	TRBV9	TRBJ2-5	NA	13	CASSVGGLETQYF	TGTGCCAGCAGCGTAGGCGGGTTAGAGACCCAGTACTTC
NA	TRBV27	TRBJ1-2	TRBD1	13	CASSMTGNYGYTF	TGTGCCAGCAGTATGACAGGGAACTATGGCTACACCTTC
NA	TRBV3-1/TRBV3-2	TRBJ2-1	TRBD2	16	CASSPWTSGIGNEQFF	TGTGCCAGCAGCCCGTGGACTAGCGGAATTGGGAATGAGCAGTTCTTC
NA	TRBV5-1	TRBJ1-1	TRBD1	14	CASRSQGANTEAFF	TGCGCCAGCAGGTCGCAGGGGGCGAACACTGAAGCTTTCTTT
NA	TRBV3-1/TRBV3-2	TRBJ2-1	NA	14	CASSQDQFQNEQFF	TGTGCCAGCAGCCAAGATCAGTTTCAAAATGAGCAGTTCTTC
NA	TRBV10-3	TRBJ1-3	TRBD1	15	CAIRVTGGTGNTIYF	TGTGCCATCAGGGTGACAGGGGGAACTGGAAACACCATATATTTT
NA	TRBV4-2	TRBJ2-1	TRBD2	16	CASSQGAGGALDEQFF	TGTGCCAGCAGCCAAGGGGCCGGGGGGGCCTTGGATGAGCAGTTCTTC
NA	TRBV6-5	TRBJ1-1	NA	13	CASSYRPDRKAFF	TGTGCCAGCAGTTACAGGCCGGACAGAAAAGCTTTCTTT
once	TRBV4-1	TRBJ2-5	NA	15	CASSHPSGSQETQYF	TGCGCCAGCAGCCACCCGTCAGGATCCCAAGAGACCCAGTACTTC
NA	TRBV5-5	TRBJ2-1	NA	16	CASSLGTTAPYNEQFF	TGTGCCAGCAGCTTGGGGACTACGGCACCCTACAATGAGCAGTTCTTC
NA	TRBV27	TRBJ1-1	NA	17	CASRKRGLTGTDTEAFF	TGTGCCAGCAGAAAGAGGGGCCTGACAGGTACGGACACTGAAGCTTTCTTT
once	TRBV5-1	TRBJ2-3	TRBD1	16	CASSFGTGVSTDTQYF	TGCGCCAGCAGCTTTGGGACAGGGGTCAGCACAGATACGCAGTATTTT
few	TRBV23-1	TRBJ2-7	TRBD1	16	CATYEASQGTYYEQYF	TGCGCCACATACGAGGCCTCACAGGGGACATACTACGAGCAGTACTTC
NA	TRBV11-2	TRBJ2-2	TRBD1	15	CASSLVGQKTGELFF	TGTGCCAGCAGCTTAGTGGGACAGAAAACCGGGGAGCTGTTTTTT
NA	TRBV5-1	TRBJ1-1	TRBD1	13	CASSSGTGLEAFF	TGCGCCAGCAGCTCTGGGACAGGCTTGGAAGCTTTCTTT
NA	TRBV5-1	TRBJ1-5	NA	16	CASSLFLFYSNQPQHF	TGCGCCAGCAGCTTGTTTCTTTTTTATAGCAATCAGCCCCAGCATTTT
NA	TRBV29-1	TRBJ1-1	TRBD1	13	CSVEGQMNTEAFF	TGCAGCGTTGAGGGACAGATGAACACTGAAGCTTTCTTT
NA	TRBV28	TRBJ1-2	TRBD1	15	CASRVTGQGYYGYTF	TGTGCCAGCAGGGTCACAGGACAGGGATACTATGGCTACACCTTC
NA	TRBV29-1	TRBJ2-1	NA	12	CSVQQGRGEQFF	TGCAGCGTTCAACAGGGCAGGGGTGAGCAGTTCTTC